This T cell receptor (beta chain) was recorded in a study of regulatory T cells in long-lasting Graves disease. Arm-PCR of CDR3 regions and iRepertoire HTBI primers were used to build TCR beta libraries. Each CDR3 protein gets one entry after TCRdb re-called the multiplex PCR reads with MiXCR. The sample comprises about 540,000 distinct CDR3 sequences, roughly 12% of which are singletons, and more than 8.5% rests with the top ten. The time point: newly diagnosed GD, antithyroid drugs for less than 3 months. The TCR library was made from RNA that had been extracted from PBMCs in TRIzol. Germline V lookup: CDR1 SGHRS, CDR2 YFSETQ. Trimming took off 0 bases at V and 4 bases at J, with 11 bases between the two ends. This CDR3 is 14 amino acids long. This clonotype was recorded many times. The same data also went into a second study, on T cells in Graves' hyperthyroidism and ophthalmopathy.

This clonotype was obtained from a young man with Graves disease. The sequencing used peripheral blood mononuclear cells (PBMCs), collected at new diagnosis, from a patient treated with antithyroid drugs. The J gene is TRBJ2-7, the V gene TRBV5-1; no reliable D call. DNA for the CDR3: TGCGCCAGCAGCTTGGTTCTAGGAAAGTACGAGCAGTACTTC. Its translation: CASSLVLGKYEQYF.